The 9 T cell receptor beta chains listed next were all sequenced from one sample in a study of early T cells in non-severe SARS-CoV-2 infection. TCRdb reprocessed the 5' RACE reads via MiXCR and lists one record per CDR3 protein. The repertoire includes 40,000 to 55,000 distinct CDR3 sequences, 7% to 9% of them detected once, and 4.5% to 7% sits in the top ten. Input material: whole blood. Receptors originate from an adult who was a healthcare worker with PCR-confirmed SARS-CoV-2 infection or an uninfected control (not recorded which).

This clonotype was detected a few times. As DNA, the CDR3 is TGTGCCAGCAGCTACGGGGGCTACAGGAATCAGCCCCAGCATTTT. It translates to CASSYGGYRNQPQHF. The chain uses TRBV7-2 and TRBJ1-5; perhaps TRBD1 as D (6 bases). V lost 4 bases, J lost 4 bases, and 14 bases lay in between. The CDR3 has 15 residues. The germline gives CDR1 SGHTA, CDR2 FQGNSA.

The chain is built from TRBV9 and TRBJ2-6; no reliable D call. The V gene's germline CDR1 is SGDLS and CDR2 YYNGEE. The germline V and J ends were trimmed by 0 bases and 0 bases, with 13 bases remaining between them. This CDR3 comprises 18 residues. The CDR3 DNA reads TGTGCCAGCAGCGTAGAACAAAGGGCCTTCTCTGGGGCCAACGTCCTGACTTTC. Its protein product is CASSVEQRAFSGANVLTF.

This clonotype occurred a few times. The V gene is TRBV3-1, the J gene TRBJ2-3; D might be TRBD2 (6 bases). This CDR3 has 15 residues. V lost 2 bases to trimming and J lost 4 bases, with 13 bases between them. Germline lookup yields CDR1 LGHDT and CDR2 YNNKEL (reference sequence). The CDR3 nucleotides are TGTGCCAGCAGCCAATTACGGGGGTCGGCAGATACGCAGTATTTT. It specifies CASSQLRGSADTQYF.

This clonotype was counted ten times or more. V gene TRBV6-2 or TRBV6-3 combines with J gene TRBJ1-5; D may be TRBD1 (5 bases). Trimming shortened V by 5 bases and J by 0 bases, and 11 bases separated the two germline ends. The germline V gene encodes CDR1 MNHEY and CDR2 SVGEGT. The CDR3 covers 15 residues. The CDR3 DNA sequence: TGTGCCAGCAGTGACAGACTAAATAGCAATCAGCCCCAGCATTTT. The encoded protein is CASSDRLNSNQPQHF.

The table lists this clonotype with many counts. J is TRBJ2-1 and V is TRBV24-1; TRBD2 matches at 11 bases. Germline loops: CDR1 KGHDR, CDR2 SFDVKD. There are 16 residues in the CDR3. J was trimmed by 4 bases and V by 2 bases; bases with no gene match: 3. As DNA, the CDR3 is TGTGCCACCAGTGATTCGACTAGCGGGGCGTACAATGAGCAGTTCTTC. It is translated as CATSDSTSGAYNEQFF.

The table lists this clonotype with many counts. The CDR3 DNA sequence: TGTGCCAGCACCCTCCCGCAGGGTAACACTGAAGCTTTCTTT. As protein: CASTLPQGNTEAFF. The chain recombines TRBV12-3 or TRBV12-4 with TRBJ1-1, with D possibly matching TRBD1 (5 bases). V lost 7 bases to trimming and J lost 2 bases, with 14 bases between them. The CDR3 runs 14 residues.

This clonotype was counted between two and nine times. V and J are TRBV11-2 and TRBJ2-3; D might be TRBD1 (5 bases). With 0 bases removed from V and 4 bases from J, the gap between germline ends came to 8 bases. The CDR3 is 14 residues long. Germline CDR1 SGHAT, CDR2 FQNNGV. CDR3 sequence: CASSLDRVPDTQYF. CDR3 bases: TGTGCCAGCAGCTTAGACAGGGTTCCAGATACGCAGTATTTT.

This clonotype was picked up a small number of times. In DNA form, the CDR3 reads TGTGCCAGCAGCTTAGCCAGGGACAATGAGCAGTTCTTC. Translated: CASSLARDNEQFF. This chain connects TRBV7-2 to TRBJ2-1; TRBD1 might be the D (5 bases). CDR3 size: 13 residues. The V gene lost 0 bases and the J gene lost 5 bases, with 5 bases spanning the gap. Germline assignment: CDR1 SGHTA and CDR2 FQGNSA.

This clonotype was observed a handful of times. This chain's CDR3 is CSVSLKLAKNIQYF. The CDR3 nucleotides are TGCAGCGTTTCCTTAAAACTAGCCAAAAACATTCAGTACTTC. The chain joins TRBV29-1 to TRBJ2-4; D remains ambiguous. CDR1 is SQVTM, CDR2 ANQGSEA, per germline. V lost 5 bases, J lost 0 bases, and 11 bases lay in between. The CDR3 runs 14 residues.